The sequence of this T cell receptor beta chain was determined in a study of beta chain features in type 1 diabetes. Whole-study findings and limits: In all four CD4+ subsets, TCRB CDR3 length was significantly, moderately reduced in type 1 diabetes.

The CDR3 consists of 16 residues. Germline V CDR1 and CDR2: SGDLS, YYNGEE. V was clipped by 4 bases and J by 2 bases; unmatched bases: 5. Sorting of CD4+ naive, central memory, regulatory and stem cell-like memory cells was performed via CD45RO/CCR7/CD25/CD127/CD95/CD27. Sort purity for all populations was recorded as exceeding 98%. Reverse transcribing all isolated RNA meant expressed TCRB transcripts were sequenced. Assay: immunoSEQ multiplex PCR; the TCRdb copy retains only in-frame clones and omits some. The sample contains some 160,000 clones, around 9.7% of which appear only once. Details on this clone: Its specificity is unknown.

What was sequenced was central memory CD4+ T cells from blood. This TCR was sampled from a woman aged 25 to 39 with type 1 diabetes. The J gene is TRBJ2-3, the V gene TRBV9; 12 bases match TRBD2. CDR3 sequence (DNA): TGTGCCAGCAGCTCACGACTAGCGGGAGCCACAGATACGCAGTATTTT. Its translation: CASSSRLAGATDTQYF.